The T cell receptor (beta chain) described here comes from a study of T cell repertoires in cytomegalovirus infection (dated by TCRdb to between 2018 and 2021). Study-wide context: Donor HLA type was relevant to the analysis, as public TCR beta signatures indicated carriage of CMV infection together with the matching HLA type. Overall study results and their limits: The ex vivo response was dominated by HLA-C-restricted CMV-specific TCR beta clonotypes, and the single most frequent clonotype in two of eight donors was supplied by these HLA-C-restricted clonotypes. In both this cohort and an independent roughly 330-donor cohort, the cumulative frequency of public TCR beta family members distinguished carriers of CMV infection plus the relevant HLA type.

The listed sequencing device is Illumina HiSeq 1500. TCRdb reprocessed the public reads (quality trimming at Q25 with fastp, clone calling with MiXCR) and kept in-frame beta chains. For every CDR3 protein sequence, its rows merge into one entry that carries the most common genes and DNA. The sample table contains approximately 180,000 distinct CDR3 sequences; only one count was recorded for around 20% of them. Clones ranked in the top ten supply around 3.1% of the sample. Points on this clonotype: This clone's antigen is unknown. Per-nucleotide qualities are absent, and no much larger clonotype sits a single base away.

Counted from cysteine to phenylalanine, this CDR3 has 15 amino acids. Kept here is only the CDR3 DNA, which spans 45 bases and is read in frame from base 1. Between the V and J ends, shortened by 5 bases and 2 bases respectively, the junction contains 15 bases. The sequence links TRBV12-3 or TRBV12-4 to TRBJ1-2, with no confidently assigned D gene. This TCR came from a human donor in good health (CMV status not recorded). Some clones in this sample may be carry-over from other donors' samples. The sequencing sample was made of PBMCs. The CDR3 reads CASSRLVGSNYGYTF. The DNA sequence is TGTGCCAGCAGTCGCCTGGTGGGGTCCAACTATGGCTACACCTTC.